The clone carrying this T cell receptor (beta chain) was detected once. Here immunoSEQ multiplex PCR was the method, and the copy in TCRdb shows in-frame clones only, minus some. This sample has roughly 78,000 clones, with approximately 91% found just once. The sample comes from a study of blood T cell repertoires in COVID-19. In the study overall: T cells, B-cell-depleted T cells, or PBMCs provided the cDNA or gDNA that served as material.

In germline, CDR1 is SGHRS, CDR2 YFSETQ. V shed 1 base, J shed 4 bases, and the junction held 6 bases outside the gene matches. The CDR3 is 15 amino acids. The sequencing input was peripheral blood. The TCR comes from a man in his fifties or sixties with acute or convalescent COVID-19. The rearrangement uses TRBV5-1 and TRBJ2-7, with 9 bases that match TRBD1. The chain's CDR3 is CASSLLTGGMYEQYF. The CDR3 bases are TGCGCCAGCAGCTTGCTTACAGGGGGCATGTACGAGCAGTACTTC.